The subject of this entry is one T cell receptor (beta chain). Its antigen is currently unknown. The sample belongs to a study of T cell repertoires in cytomegalovirus infection. Across the study: CMV epitopes used comprised recently identified HLA-C-restricted ones and well-studied HLA-B-restricted ones. Shared public TCR beta signatures pointed to both CMV infection and a matching HLA type.

V was pared by 6 bases and J by 6 bases, with 27 bases between. Looked up from germline, CDR1 is MNHEY and CDR2 is SVGEGT. This CDR3 is 18 amino acids long. Study-level results: HLA-C-restricted CMV-specific TCR beta clonotypes prevailed in the ex vivo response. There were carriers of CMV plus the relevant HLA, and cumulative public TCR beta family frequency identified them.

TCRdb reprocessed the reads via MiXCR and lists one record per CDR3 protein. The repertoire has about 890,000 distinct CDR3 sequences, 31% of them found once; the top ten carry around 15%. The sequencing used cultured CD8+ T cells from PBMCs, collected from culture after CMV antigen stimulation. This TCR was sampled from a human donor in good health (CMV status not recorded). Some clones in this sample may be carry-over from other donors' samples. The chain recombines TRBV6-2 or TRBV6-3 with TRBJ2-1; D perhaps matches TRBD1 (5 bases). CDR3 loop: CASRFKPGIRSPSNEQFF. The CDR3 DNA sequence: TGTGCCAGCAGATTTAAGCCAGGGATACGATCTCCGTCCAATGAGCAGTTCTTC.